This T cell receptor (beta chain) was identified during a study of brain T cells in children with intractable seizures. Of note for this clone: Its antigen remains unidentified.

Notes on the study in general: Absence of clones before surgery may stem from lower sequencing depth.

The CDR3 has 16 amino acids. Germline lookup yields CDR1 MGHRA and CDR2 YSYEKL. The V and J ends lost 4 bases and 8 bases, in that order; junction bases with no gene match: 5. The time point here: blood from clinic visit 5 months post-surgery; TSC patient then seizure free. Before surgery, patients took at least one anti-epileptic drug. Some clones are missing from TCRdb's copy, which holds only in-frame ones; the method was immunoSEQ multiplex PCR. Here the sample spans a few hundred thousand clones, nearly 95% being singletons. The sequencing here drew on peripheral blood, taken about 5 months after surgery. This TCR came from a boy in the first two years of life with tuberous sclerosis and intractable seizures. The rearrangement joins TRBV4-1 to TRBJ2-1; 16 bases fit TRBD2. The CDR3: CASSLGTSGRADEQFF. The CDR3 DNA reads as TGCGCCAGCAGCCTCGGGACTAGCGGGAGGGCCGATGAGCAGTTCTTC.